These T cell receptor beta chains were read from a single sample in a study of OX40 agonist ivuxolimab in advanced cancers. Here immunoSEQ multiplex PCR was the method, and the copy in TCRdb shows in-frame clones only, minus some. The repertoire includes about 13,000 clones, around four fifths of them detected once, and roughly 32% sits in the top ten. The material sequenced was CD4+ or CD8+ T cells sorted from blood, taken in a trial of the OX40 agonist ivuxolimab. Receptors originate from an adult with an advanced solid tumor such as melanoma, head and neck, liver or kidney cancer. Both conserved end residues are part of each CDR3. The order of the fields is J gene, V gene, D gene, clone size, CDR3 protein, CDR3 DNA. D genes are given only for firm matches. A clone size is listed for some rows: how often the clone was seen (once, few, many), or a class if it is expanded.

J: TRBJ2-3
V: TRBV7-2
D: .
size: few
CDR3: CASSSGLSSTDTQYF
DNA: TGTGCCAGCAGCTCGGGACTTTCTAGCACAGATACGCAGTATTTT

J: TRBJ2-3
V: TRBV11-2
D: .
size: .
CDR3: CASSLGATQYF
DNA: TGTGCCAGCAGCTTAGGCGCTACGCAGTATTTT

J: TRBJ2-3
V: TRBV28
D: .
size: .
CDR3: CASSLGLADWVDTQYF
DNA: TGTGCCAGCAGTTTAGGTTTAGCGGATTGGGTAGATACGCAGTATTTT

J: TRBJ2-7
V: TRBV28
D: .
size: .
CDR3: CASSSGWSSYEQYF
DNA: TGTGCCAGCTCCTCTGGGTGGTCCTCCTACGAGCAGTACTTC

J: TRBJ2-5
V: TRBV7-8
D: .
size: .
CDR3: CASTFWAGKETQYF
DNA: TGTGCCAGCACTTTTTGGGCGGGAAAAGAGACCCAGTACTTC

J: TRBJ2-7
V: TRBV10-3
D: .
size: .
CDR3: CAITPELRPYEQYF
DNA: TGTGCCATCACTCCGGAACTTCGTCCGTACGAGCAGTACTTC

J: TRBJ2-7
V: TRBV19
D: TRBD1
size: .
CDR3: CASSIDLLRGREQYF
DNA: TGTGCCAGTAGTATAGATCTCCTCAGGGGGCGCGAGCAGTACTTC

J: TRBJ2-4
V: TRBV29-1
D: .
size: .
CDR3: CSVEWDGVPEDIQYF
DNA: TGCAGCGTTGAATGGGATGGTGTCCCGGAGGACATTCAGTACTTC

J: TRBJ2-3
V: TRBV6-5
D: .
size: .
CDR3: CASSYLQGTDTQYF
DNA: TGTGCCAGCAGTTACCTCCAGGGCACAGATACGCAGTATTTT

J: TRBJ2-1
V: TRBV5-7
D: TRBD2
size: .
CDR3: CASSLPTLAGEDDEQFF
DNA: TGTGCCAGCAGCTTGCCGACACTAGCGGGAGAGGATGATGAGCAGTTCTTC

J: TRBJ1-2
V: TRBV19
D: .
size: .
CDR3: CASSLIGGGYTF
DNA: TGTGCCAGTAGTCTCATTGGGGGTGGCTACACCTTC

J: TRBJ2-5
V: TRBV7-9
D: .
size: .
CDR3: CATVGSQETQYF
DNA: TGTGCCACTGTAGGGTCACAAGAGACCCAGTACTTC

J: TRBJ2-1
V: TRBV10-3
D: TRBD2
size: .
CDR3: CAISESAGRDEQFF
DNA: TGTGCCATCAGTGAGTCGGCAGGGAGGGATGAGCAGTTCTTC

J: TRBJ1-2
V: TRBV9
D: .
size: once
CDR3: CASSLKTGRGYTF
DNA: TGTGCCAGCAGCTTAAAAACAGGGCGAGGCTACACCTTC

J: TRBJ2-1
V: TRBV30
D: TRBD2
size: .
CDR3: CASSAAPGGYNEQFF
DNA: TGTGCCTCCTCGGCAGCCCCGGGGGGCTACAATGAGCAGTTCTTC

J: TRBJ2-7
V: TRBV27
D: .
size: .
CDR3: CASSDPTATYEQYF
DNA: TGTGCCAGCAGTGACCCGACAGCCACCTACGAGCAGTACTTC

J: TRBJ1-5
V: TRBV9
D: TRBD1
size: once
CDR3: CASSVGQGNQPQHF
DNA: TGTGCCAGCAGCGTGGGACAGGGCAATCAGCCCCAGCATTTT

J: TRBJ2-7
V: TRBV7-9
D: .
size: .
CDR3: CASSYHAGEQYF
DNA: TGTGCCAGCAGTTATCACGCGGGCGAGCAGTACTTC

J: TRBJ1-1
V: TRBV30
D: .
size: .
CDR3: CAWRSIWREAFF
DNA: TGTGCCTGGAGGTCGATTTGGAGGGAAGCTTTCTTT

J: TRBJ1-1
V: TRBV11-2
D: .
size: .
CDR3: CASSLDLGSEAFF
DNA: TGTGCCAGCAGCTTAGATCTCGGGAGTGAAGCTTTCTTT

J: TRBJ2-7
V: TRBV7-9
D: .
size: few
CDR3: CASSLMVFGGYEQYF
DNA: TGTGCCAGCAGCTTGATGGTTTTTGGGGGCTACGAGCAGTACTTC

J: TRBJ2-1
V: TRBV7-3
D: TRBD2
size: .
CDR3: CASSSLSGRNHEQFF
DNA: TGTGCCAGCAGCTCTCTTAGCGGGAGAAACCATGAGCAGTTCTTC

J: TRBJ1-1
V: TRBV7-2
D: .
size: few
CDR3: CASSLGGAGTEAFF
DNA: TGTGCCAGCAGCTTAGGTGGGGCTGGGACTGAAGCTTTCTTT